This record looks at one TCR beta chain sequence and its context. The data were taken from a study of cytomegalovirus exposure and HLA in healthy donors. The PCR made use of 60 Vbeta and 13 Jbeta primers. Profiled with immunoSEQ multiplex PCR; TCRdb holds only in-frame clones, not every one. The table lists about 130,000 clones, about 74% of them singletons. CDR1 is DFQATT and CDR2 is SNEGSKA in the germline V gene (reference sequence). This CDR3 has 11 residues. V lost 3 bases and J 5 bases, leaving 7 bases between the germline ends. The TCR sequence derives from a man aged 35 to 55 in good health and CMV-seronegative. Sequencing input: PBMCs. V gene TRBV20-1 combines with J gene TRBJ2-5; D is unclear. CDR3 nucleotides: TGCAGTGCTAGCGAACAGGAGACCCAGTACTTC. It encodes CSASEQETQYF.